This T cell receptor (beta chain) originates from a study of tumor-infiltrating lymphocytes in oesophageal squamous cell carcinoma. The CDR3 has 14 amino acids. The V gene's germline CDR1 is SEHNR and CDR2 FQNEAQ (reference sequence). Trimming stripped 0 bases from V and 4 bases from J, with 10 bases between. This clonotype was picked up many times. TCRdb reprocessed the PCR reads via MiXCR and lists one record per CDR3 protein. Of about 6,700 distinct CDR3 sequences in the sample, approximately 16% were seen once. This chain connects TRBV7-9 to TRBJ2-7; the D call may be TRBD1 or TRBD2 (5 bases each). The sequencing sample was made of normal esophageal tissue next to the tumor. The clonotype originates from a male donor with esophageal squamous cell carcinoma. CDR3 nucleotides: TGTGCCAGCAGCTTAGCGTCCAGGGAGTACGAGCAGTACTTC. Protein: CASSLASREYEQYF.